This T cell receptor (beta chain) is from a study of blood T cells in healthy people across ages. Trimming shortened V by 6 bases and J by 4 bases, and 15 bases separated the two germline ends. The CDR3 is 13 residues long. In germline, CDR1 is DFQATT, CDR2 SNEGSKA (reference sequence). This clonotype turned up a few times. With a J-beta primer mix and a sample-barcoded 5' primer, a second PCR ran about 7 to 12 cycles. TCRdb reanalysed the 5' RACE reads using MiXCR and keeps one entry per CDR3 protein. The sample has about 640,000 distinct CDR3 sequences, around 54% seen once; the top ten hold approximately 40%.

This receptor was obtained from a man aged 55 to 70 in good health. This chain links TRBV20-1 with TRBJ2-5, with D possibly matching TRBD1 (5 bases). Sequencing was carried out using blood. CDR3 protein: CSAAHQGGETQYF. CDR3 DNA: TGCAGTGCCGCCCACCAGGGTGGAGAGACCCAGTACTTC.